The 22 T cell receptor beta chains in this list originate from one sample, sequenced in a study of human T cells and chemical hapten exposure. Indicated time point: patch test 1, 2 weeks after DPC sensitization. The sample's treatment: therapeutic diphenylcyclopropenone sensitization with weekly scalp DPC. TCRdb analysed the RACE reads with MiXCR anew, one entry per CDR3 protein. This sample has 45,000 to 60,000 distinct CDR3 sequences; 9% to 9.5% occur once, and the top ten carry more than 10%. The starting material was whole blood, obtained in connection with sensitization to the hapten diphenylcyclopropenone (DPC). Every receptor here comes from a woman aged 40 to 55 with alopecia areata. Some clones in this sample may be carry-over from other donors' samples.

This clonotype was observed a few times. The rearrangement joins TRBV2 to TRBJ1-1, with TRBD1 matching 8 bases. The junction had 17 bases not matched to a gene; V was cut back by 2 bases and J by 6 bases. Germline V gives CDR1 SNHLY, CDR2 FYNNEI. This CDR3 spans 18 amino acids. In DNA form, the CDR3 reads TGTGCCAGCAGTGAACCCAAAATTCGACAGGGGAAGAGGGCTGAAGCTTTCTTT. This sequence encodes CASSEPKIRQGKRAEAFF.

V usage is TRBV13 and J usage is TRBJ1-1; 8 bases match TRBD1. Germline-derived CDR1 and CDR2 are PRHDT and FYEKMQ (reference sequence). The V and J ends lost 5 bases and 8 bases, in that order; junction bases with no gene match: 7. The length of the CDR3 is 13 residues. CDR3 DNA sequence: TGTGCCAGCAGCACGATACAGGGGGTGGAAGCTTTCTTT. Amino acids: CASSTIQGVEAFF.

V and J are TRBV5-6 and TRBJ2-7, with D perhaps TRBD2 (5 bases). V was shortened by 2 bases and J by 4 bases, with 7 bases between the two germline ends. This CDR3 spans 12 amino acids. CDR1 is SGHDT and CDR2 is YYEEEE in the germline V gene. Written as DNA, the CDR3 is TGTGCCAGCAGCTTCGGGGTATACGAGCAGTACTTC. Translated: CASSFGVYEQYF.

This clonotype is labeled as medium-sized. V gene TRBV6-2 or TRBV6-3 combines with J gene TRBJ2-2; D remains ambiguous. The germline V gene encodes CDR1 MNHEY and CDR2 SVGEGT. V was shortened by 5 bases and J by 1 base, with 2 bases between the two germline ends. The CDR3 sequence is 12 residues long. CDR3 DNA sequence: TGTGCCAGCAGTCGGAACACCGGGGAGCTGTTTTTT. It translates to CASSRNTGELFF.

Ten or more counts support this clonotype. The V and J genes are TRBV3-1 and TRBJ1-2, with TRBD1 matching 7 bases. Trimming removed 6 bases from V and 8 bases from J; junction bases left unmatched: 9. Germline CDR1 LGHDT, CDR2 YNNKEL (reference sequence). The CDR3 totals 13 residues. The CDR3 loop is CASRTGTARGYTF. The DNA for the CDR3 is TGTGCCAGCAGAACCGGGACAGCACGGGGCTACACCTTC.

This clonotype was found many times. This chain links TRBV5-1 with TRBJ2-7; D is uncertain. This CDR3 is built from 11 residues. V lost 7 bases, J lost 5 bases, and 10 bases lay in between. Germline V gene sequence: CDR1 SGHRS, CDR2 YFSETQ. CDR3 in DNA: TGCGCCAGCGGAATTTACGACGAGCAGTACTTC. This translates into CASGIYDEQYF.

This clonotype was observed many times. This chain joins TRBV20-1 and TRBJ2-2; 8 bases line up with TRBD2. Germline CDR1 reads DFQATT; CDR2 reads SNEGSKA (reference sequence). The CDR3 spans 15 residues. With 1 base clipped from V and 1 base from J, the junction kept 2 bases outside the gene matches. The CDR3, as DNA: TGCAGTGCTAGAGGCAGCGGGGGGAACACCGGGGAGCTGTTTTTT. As protein: CSARGSGGNTGELFF.

This clonotype was seen a few times. This chain links TRBV12-3 or TRBV12-4 with TRBJ1-2, with a weak D call TRBD1 (6 bases). The CDR3 is made up of 12 amino acids. V was trimmed by 4 bases and J by 5 bases, leaving 8 bases between them. In nucleotides, the CDR3 is TGTGCCAGCAGTTCCGGGACATATGGCTACACCTTC. This codes for CASSSGTYGYTF.

The chain couples TRBV12-3 or TRBV12-4 to TRBJ2-4, with D maybe TRBD2 (5 bases). Trimming removed 6 bases from V and 5 bases from J, with 14 bases in between. This CDR3 comprises 14 residues. The CDR3: CASSHHGKENIQYF. The CDR3 DNA is TGTGCCAGCAGCCACCACGGGAAAGAAAACATTCAGTACTTC.

At least ten counts were recorded for this clonotype. The chain links TRBV3-1 to TRBJ1-2; 8 bases are a match to TRBD1. The CDR3 has 15 amino acids. The J segment lost 4 bases and the V segment lost 4 bases, leaving 8 bases of the junction unmatched. Per the germline V gene, CDR1 is LGHDT and CDR2 is YNNKEL (reference sequence). In nucleotides, the CDR3 is TGTGCCAGCAGCCCCGACGACAGGGGATCCTATGGCTACACCTTC. It translates to CASSPDDRGSYGYTF.

The rearrangement joins TRBV12-3 or TRBV12-4 to TRBJ2-2; TRBD1 or TRBD2 may be the D gene (6 bases each). The CDR3 extends over 16 amino acids. Trimming left V 1 base short and J 5 bases short, with 14 bases between. The CDR3 region has the DNA TGTGCCAGCAGTTTAGGGCTAGCGAGGGGGACCGGGGAGCTGTTTTTT. Its translation: CASSLGLARGTGELFF.

This clonotype was detected many times. The chain couples TRBV4-2 to TRBJ2-7, with a weak D call TRBD2 (5 bases). The V gene lost 4 bases and the J gene lost 0 bases, with 13 bases spanning the gap. This CDR3 has 15 amino acids. In germline, CDR1 is LGHNA, CDR2 YNFKEQ. CDR3 coding DNA: TGTGCCAGCAGCCCCGGTCGGGGAGACTCCTACGAGCAGTACTTC. Translated, it gives CASSPGRGDSYEQYF.

This clonotype was detected ten times or more. The chain is built from TRBV20-1 and TRBJ1-5; TRBD1 matches at 7 bases. Germline values: CDR1 DFQATT, CDR2 SNEGSKA (reference sequence). The CDR3 runs to 17 residues. Trimming took 5 bases from V and 4 from J; bases not matched to a gene: 17. CDR3 in DNA: TGCAGTGCTCCTAAGCCCGGTGGGACAGTCCTTAATCAGCCCCAGCATTTT. Its translation is CSAPKPGGTVLNQPQHF.

This clonotype is large in the sample. The J gene is TRBJ2-4, the V gene TRBV10-3; tentative D call: TRBD2 (5 bases). V shed 2 bases and J shed 0 bases, with 8 bases lying between them. This CDR3 is built from 15 residues. The germline CDR1 and CDR2 sequences are ENHRY and SYGVKD. DNA of the CDR3: TGTGCCATCAGTGAGGGACTCATAGCCAAAAACATTCAGTACTTC. Translated: CAISEGLIAKNIQYF.

The chain uses TRBV6-1 and TRBJ2-7, with TRBD2 matching 8 bases. There are 14 residues in the CDR3. J was trimmed by 5 bases and V by 3 bases; bases with no gene match: 6. The V gene's germline CDR1 is MNHNS and CDR2 SASEGT. The CDR3 sequence: CASSDQRGSDEQYF. The DNA of the CDR3 is TGTGCCAGCAGTGATCAGCGGGGGTCAGACGAGCAGTACTTC.

There are many counts of this clonotype. The chain couples TRBV15 to TRBJ1-4; D ambiguous. There are 16 residues in the CDR3. Deletions cut 0 bases from V and 0 bases from J, with 8 bases between. Germline V gives CDR1 LNHNV, CDR2 YYDKDF (reference sequence). CDR3 nucleotide sequence: TGTGCCACCAGCAGAGATCCTTTTACAACTAATGAAAAACTGTTTTTT. Translation gives CATSRDPFTTNEKLFF.

Only a few counts were recorded for this clonotype. The chain recombines TRBV18 with TRBJ1-5, with 9 bases lining up with TRBD1. Trimming took 2 bases from V and 0 from J; bases not matched to a gene: 2. CDR1 and CDR2 (germline): KGHSH, LQKENI. The CDR3 runs 16 residues. The CDR3 bases are TGTGCCAGCTCACCAGGGGACAGGGTTAGCAATCAGCCCCAGCATTTT. Translation gives CASSPGDRVSNQPQHF.

The chain recombines TRBV6-1 with TRBJ2-1; 8 nucleotides match TRBD1. V lost 8 bases to trimming and J lost 9 bases; unmatched junction nucleotides: 9. The V gene's germline CDR1 is MNHNS and CDR2 SASEGT. The CDR3 consists of 13 residues. In nucleotides, the CDR3 is TGTGCCAGCGAGCTGGACAGGGTAGGTGAGCAGTTCTTC. Translated, it gives CASELDRVGEQFF.

In its sample, this clonotype was seen many times. V and J are TRBV7-9 and TRBJ2-2, with D perhaps TRBD2 (5 bases). CDR1 is SEHNR, CDR2 FQNEAQ, per germline (reference sequence). Trimming pared 5 bases from V and 11 bases from J, leaving 9 bases between. The CDR3 consists of 11 residues. Written as DNA, the CDR3 is TGTGCCAGCAGCCGGACTCAAGAGCTGTTTTTT. Translation gives CASSRTQELFF.

This clonotype was found many times. The rearrangement links TRBV20-1 to TRBJ2-5; D may be TRBD1 (5 bases). V lost 0 bases, J lost 2 bases, and 13 bases lay in between. The CDR3 spans 15 residues. The germline gives CDR1 DFQATT, CDR2 SNEGSKA (reference sequence). The CDR3 loop is CSARDQPTAQETQYF. CDR3 in DNA: TGCAGTGCTAGAGATCAGCCGACAGCACAAGAGACCCAGTACTTC.

The rearrangement uses TRBV4-1 and TRBJ2-5; 7 bases match TRBD1. CDR3 length: 14 residues. From germline, CDR1 is MGHRA and CDR2 YSYEKL. V lost 4 bases to trimming and J lost 2 bases; unmatched junction nucleotides: 4. CDR3 sequence: CASSLSTGQETQYF. DNA for the CDR3: TGCGCCAGCAGCCTTTCGACAGGGCAAGAGACCCAGTACTTC.

V and J are TRBV7-2 and TRBJ1-2, with D maybe TRBD1 (5 bases). V shed 1 base and J shed 2 bases, with 5 bases lying between them. CDR1 is SGHTA and CDR2 is FQGNSA in the germline V gene. This CDR3 is 13 amino acids long. CDR3: CASSLGGNYGYTF. Here the CDR3 DNA reads TGTGCCAGCAGCTTAGGGGGCAACTATGGCTACACCTTC.